A single sample is the source of the 31 T cell receptor beta chains below, sequenced in a study of cytomegalovirus exposure and HLA in healthy donors. Clones were read by immunoSEQ multiplex PCR, and TCRdb kept only the in-frame ones, dropping some. Of some 45,000 clones listed, 92% are singletons. Sequencing input: PBMCs. The receptor source for this set is a man aged 18 to 35 in good health and CMV-seronegative.

This chain uses TRBV7-9 with TRBJ2-7; 10 nucleotides align to TRBD1. The J segment lost 7 bases and the V segment lost 4 bases, leaving 10 bases of the junction unmatched. Germline values: CDR1 SEHNR, CDR2 FQNEAQ (reference sequence). CDR3 length: 15 residues. The CDR3 reads CASSSRDRGLLEQYF. The CDR3, as DNA: TGTGCCAGCAGCTCCCGGGACAGGGGCCTGTTGGAGCAGTACTTC. Combining the CDR3 with reference TRBV7-9 and TRBJ2-7 gives the whole variable domain DTGVSQNPRHKITKRGQNVTFRCDPISEHNRLYWYRQTLGQGPEFLTYFQNEAQLEKSRLLSDRFSAERPKGSFSTLEIQRTEQGDSAMYLCASSSRDRGLLEQYFGPGTRLTVT.

The J gene is TRBJ2-4, the V gene TRBV12-5, with D possibly matching TRBD2 (6 bases). The CDR3 extends over 19 amino acids. Trimming shortened V by 2 bases and J by 0 bases, and 20 bases separated the two germline ends. The germline V gene encodes CDR1 LGHNT and CDR2 FRNRAP. CDR3 DNA sequence: TGTGCTAGTGGTTTGTTTCCCCACCAGGAGGGGCGAGCCAAAAACATTCAGTACTTC. Translated, it gives CASGLFPHQEGRAKNIQYF.

This chain links TRBV5-5 with TRBJ2-1; 10 bases map to TRBD2. Germline assignment: CDR1 SGHKS and CDR2 YYEKEE (reference sequence). V lost 4 bases to trimming and J lost 4 bases; unmatched junction nucleotides: 8. The CDR3 is 16 amino acids. CDR3 DNA: TGTGCCAGCAGCCAACCGAGCGGGGGGGCTTACAATGAGCAGTTCTTC. Protein: CASSQPSGGAYNEQFF.

V is TRBV27 and J is TRBJ2-5; 8 positions agree with TRBD2. The V gene end was trimmed by 10 bases and the J gene end by 6 bases; junction bases not matched to a gene: 7. CDR3 length: 12 amino acids. Germline V gene lookup returns CDR1 MNHEY and CDR2 SMNVEV (reference sequence). The CDR3 DNA follows: TGTGCCACCAGGACTAGCCCCCAGACCCAGTACTTC. Protein sequence: CATRTSPQTQYF.

The CDR3, as DNA: TGTGCCAGCAGTTCCGGGGTTCCCTACGAGCAGTACTTC. It codes for CASSSGVPYEQYF. The V and J genes are TRBV6-5 and TRBJ2-7, with a possible D match to TRBD2 (5 bases). V gave up 4 bases and J gave up 2 bases, with 9 bases separating them. The germline V gene encodes CDR1 MNHEY and CDR2 SVGAGI. The CDR3 runs to 13 residues.

The V and J genes are TRBV14 and TRBJ2-5; the D gene is possibly TRBD1 (5 bases). V was pared by 4 bases and J by 7 bases, with 13 bases between. Germline V lookup: CDR1 SGHDN, CDR2 FVKESK. The CDR3 is 13 residues long. The CDR3 region has the DNA TGTGCCAGCAGCCCATCAGGGATGCGGACCCAGTACTTC. This translates into CASSPSGMRTQYF.

The chain joins TRBV6-5 to TRBJ2-7; perhaps TRBD1 as D (6 bases). The CDR3 is made up of 15 amino acids. Trimming stripped 4 bases from V and 3 bases from J, with 16 bases between. CDR1 and CDR2 from the germline V gene are MNHEY and SVGAGI. CDR3 region: CASSLSPGAHYEQYF. CDR3 nucleotide sequence: TGTGCCAGCAGTTTGTCTCCAGGGGCCCACTACGAGCAGTACTTC.

V usage is TRBV28 and J usage is TRBJ2-1, with no clear D. V was shortened by 2 bases and J by 0 bases, with 8 bases between the two germline ends. Germline V gives CDR1 MDHEN, CDR2 SYDVKM. The CDR3 covers 15 residues. CDR3 nucleotide sequence: TGTGCCAGCAGTTTACTGGTCGGCTCCTACAATGAGCAGTTCTTC. Residues: CASSLLVGSYNEQFF.

The J gene is TRBJ2-5, the V gene TRBV4-1; D might be TRBD2 (6 bases). Germline CDR1 is MGHRA and CDR2 is YSYEKL. The CDR3 sequence is 14 residues long. Trimming stripped 0 bases from V and 5 bases from J, with 10 bases between. The CDR3 here is CASSQDGSRETQYF. The CDR3 coding sequence is TGCGCCAGCAGCCAAGACGGGAGTCGGGAGACCCAGTACTTC.

The rearrangement joins TRBV5-4 to TRBJ2-1; 7 bases match TRBD2. Unmatched junction bases numbered 0, after V lost 3 bases and J lost 0 bases. Germline values: CDR1 SGHNT, CDR2 YYREEE (reference sequence). The CDR3 runs 14 residues. The CDR3 spells CASSSSGSYNEQFF. The DNA of the CDR3 is TGTGCCAGCAGCTCTAGCGGCTCCTACAATGAGCAGTTCTTC.

This clone was recorded once. This sequence joins TRBV4-2 and TRBJ1-3, with TRBD1 matching 9 bases. The CDR3 has 17 residues. The germline V gene encodes CDR1 LGHNA and CDR2 YNFKEQ. The junction had 8 bases not matched to a gene; V was cut back by 5 bases and J by 0 bases. CDR3 coding DNA: TGTGCCAGCAGCTTTACTGACAGGGGGGACTCTGGAAACACCATATATTTT. Protein sequence: CASSFTDRGDSGNTIYF.

The V and J genes are TRBV28 and TRBJ2-1; tentative D call: TRBD2 (5 bases). The V gene's germline CDR1 is MDHEN and CDR2 SYDVKM. V lost 6 bases, J lost 1 base, and 13 bases lay in between. The CDR3 covers 15 residues. The CDR3 nucleotides are TGTGCCAGCAGACTAGGACTCGAGTCCTACAATGAGCAGTTCTTC. Encoded protein: CASRLGLESYNEQFF.

The V gene is TRBV19, the J gene TRBJ2-5, with D possibly matching TRBD1 (7 bases). The V and J ends lost 7 bases and 3 bases respectively, with 12 bases between them. Germline values: CDR1 LNHDA, CDR2 SQIVND (reference sequence). This CDR3 spans 13 amino acids. CDR3 region: CASNLRGEETQYF. The CDR3 DNA is TGTGCCAGTAACCTCAGGGGGGAAGAGACCCAGTACTTC.

The chain couples TRBV5-1 to TRBJ2-1; TRBD2 matches at 7 bases. V trimming: 4 bases; J trimming: 2 bases; junction bases outside the gene matches: 9. Germline CDR1 reads SGHRS; CDR2 reads YFSETQ. There are 16 residues in the CDR3. Here the CDR3 DNA reads TGCGCCAGCAGCACGATGACTAGCCGGCCCTACAATGAGCAGTTCTTC. This sequence encodes CASSTMTSRPYNEQFF.

The chain combines TRBV29-1 with TRBJ2-2, with TRBD1 matching over 8 bases. CDR1 and CDR2 from the germline V gene are SQVTM and ANQGSEA. The CDR3 has 15 amino acids. V lost 3 bases and J lost 0; bases outside the gene matches: 3. In DNA, the CDR3 is TGCAGCGTTGACCCAGGGGGCGCGAACACCGGGGAGCTGTTTTTT. It specifies CSVDPGGANTGELFF.

The chain combines TRBV29-1 with TRBJ1-3; D ambiguous. The germline gives CDR1 SQVTM, CDR2 ANQGSEA. V was pared by 0 bases and J by 4 bases, with 10 bases between. This CDR3 has 14 residues. The CDR3 loop reads CSVEEGPLGNTIYF. For the CDR3, the DNA is TGCAGCGTTGAAGAGGGCCCTCTCGGAAACACCATATATTTT.

Only one count was recorded for this clone. This chain links TRBV28 with TRBJ2-6; 7 bases fit TRBD1. Per the germline V gene, CDR1 is MDHEN and CDR2 is SYDVKM. V was pared by 6 bases and J by 4 bases, with 12 bases of the junction left unmatched. The CDR3 contains 17 residues. The CDR3 nucleotides are TGTGCCAGCAGCCCACACTCCGGGACAGCAGGGGCCAACGTCCTGACTTTC. Its translation: CASSPHSGTAGANVLTF.

The chain uses TRBV19 and TRBJ1-1; D perhaps matches TRBD1 (6 bases). Trimming removed 9 bases from V and 1 base from J, with 21 bases in between. This CDR3 region has 16 residues. The germline CDR1 and CDR2 sequences are LNHDA and SQIVND (reference sequence). The CDR3 here is CASRGDRVGANTEAFF. DNA for the CDR3: TGTGCCAGCCGTGGGGATCGAGTGGGGGCGAACACTGAAGCTTTCTTT.

V usage is TRBV7-8 and J usage is TRBJ1-2, with TRBD1 as a possible D gene (6 bases). Germline CDR1 and CDR2: SGHVS and FQNEAQ. V lost 3 bases and J lost 8, with 22 bases in between. This CDR3 spans 16 amino acids. CDR3 sequence (DNA): TGTGCCAGCAGCTTTGTTGGAGAACAGGGAAACGGCGGCTACACCTTC. This gives the protein CASSFVGEQGNGGYTF.

V usage is TRBV9 and J usage is TRBJ1-5; D is unclear. Germline CDR1 is SGDLS and CDR2 is YYNGEE. The CDR3 has 13 amino acids. V lost 0 bases and J lost 6, with 7 bases in between. The CDR3 is CASSVDEGQPQHF. In DNA form, the CDR3 reads TGTGCCAGCAGCGTAGATGAGGGTCAGCCCCAGCATTTT. The whole variable domain, remainder taken from reference TRBV9 and TRBJ1-5, is DSGVTQTPKHLITATGQRVTLRCSPRSGDLSVYWYQQSLDQGLQFLIQYYNGEERAKGNILERFSAQQFPDLHSELNLSSLELGDSALYFCASSVDEGQPQHFGDGTRLSIL.

V usage is TRBV4-2 and J usage is TRBJ2-3, with TRBD2 as a possible D gene (5 bases). Trimming took off 6 bases at V and 0 bases at J, with 13 bases between the two ends. Looked up from germline, CDR1 is LGHNA and CDR2 is YNFKEQ. The CDR3 runs 15 residues. The CDR3 here is CASSQSWRSTDTQYF. In DNA form, the CDR3 reads TGTGCCAGCAGTCAGTCCTGGAGGAGCACAGATACGCAGTATTTT.

The chain employs TRBV7-2 and TRBJ2-3, with D perhaps TRBD1 (5 bases). Germline CDR1 reads SGHTA; CDR2 reads FQGNSA. V was cut by 5 bases and J by 4 bases, with 19 bases left in between. The CDR3 is made up of 16 amino acids. This CDR3 reads CASSQMGPGKPDTQYF. The CDR3 DNA reads TGTGCCAGCAGCCAAATGGGGCCAGGGAAGCCAGATACGCAGTATTTT.

The chain combines TRBV27 with TRBJ1-5, with 8 bases aligning to TRBD1. V dropped 5 bases and J dropped 5; count of bases not matched to a gene: 5. Looked up from germline, CDR1 is MNHEY and CDR2 is SMNVEV (reference sequence). The CDR3 totals 14 residues. CDR3 residues: CASSLTGGDQPQHF. The CDR3, as DNA: TGTGCCAGCAGTCTAACAGGGGGAGATCAGCCCCAGCATTTT.

The V and J genes are TRBV19 and TRBJ1-3; a possible D gene is TRBD1 (5 bases). Per germline, CDR1 LNHDA and CDR2 SQIVND (reference sequence). V lost 7 bases and J 0 bases, leaving 13 bases between the germline ends. The CDR3 runs 15 residues. The CDR3: CASNPRGSSGNTIYF. The CDR3 DNA reads as TGTGCCAGTAACCCTCGGGGGAGCTCTGGAAACACCATATATTTT.

CDR3 sequence: CASSDSAGGLAEGYTF. Here the CDR3 DNA reads TGTGCCAGCAGCGACAGCGCAGGGGGCTTGGCGGAGGGCTACACCTTC. The V and J genes are TRBV2 and TRBJ1-2; 8 positions match TRBD1. This CDR3 comprises 16 residues. The ends lost 6 bases at V and 8 bases at J; junction bases unmatched: 17. Germline CDR1 SNHLY, CDR2 FYNNEI.

The chain joins TRBV5-6 to TRBJ1-5, with 8 positions matching TRBD1. CDR1 is SGHDT and CDR2 is YYEEEE in the germline V gene. The CDR3 is made up of 16 amino acids. Losses at the gene ends were 0 bases for V and 5 bases for J; bases not matched to a gene: 7. The CDR3 sequence is CASSLGTGIGDQPQHF. CDR3 bases: TGTGCCAGCAGCTTGGGGACAGGGATCGGGGATCAGCCCCAGCATTTT.

The chain recombines TRBV7-9 with TRBJ2-7; TRBD2 matches 7 bases. The CDR3 has 14 amino acids. The germline V gene has CDR1 SEHNR and CDR2 FQNEAQ (reference sequence). The J segment lost 5 bases and the V segment lost 6 bases, leaving 10 bases of the junction unmatched. The CDR3 spells CASRSGAGRNEQYF. For the CDR3, the DNA is TGTGCCAGCAGGAGCGGGGCGGGACGGAACGAGCAGTACTTC.

As concerns this clone: A read error may account for a junction end that differs from germline. The rearrangement joins TRBV28 to TRBJ2-7; tentatively, D is TRBD2 (5 bases). Germline V gene lookup returns CDR1 MDHEN and CDR2 SYDVKM. The CDR3 is made up of 10 amino acids. For the CDR3, the DNA is TGTGCCAGCAGTTCCACTTCAGGACTCTTC. Translated: CASSSTSGLF.

The V and J genes are TRBV5-1 and TRBJ2-7; 10 nucleotides align to TRBD2. CDR1 is SGHRS and CDR2 is YFSETQ in the germline V gene. This CDR3 comprises 16 residues. V lost 7 bases to trimming and J lost 3 bases; unmatched junction nucleotides: 13. The CDR3 sequence: CASSRGGLAGDYEQYF. In DNA form, the CDR3 reads TGCGCCAGCTCCCGTGGGGGGCTAGCGGGGGACTACGAGCAGTACTTC.

This chain connects TRBV5-1 to TRBJ1-1; D remains ambiguous. Trimming removed 1 base at V and 3 bases at J, with 7 bases between. Germline V gene sequence: CDR1 SGHRS, CDR2 YFSETQ. The length of the CDR3 is 13 residues. CDR3 nucleotides: TGCGCCAGCAGCTTGACGGACTACACTGAAGCTTTCTTT. It encodes CASSLTDYTEAFF. The full variable domain, completed using reference TRBV5-1 and TRBJ1-1, is KAGVTQTPRYLIKTRGQQVTLSCSPISGHRSVSWYQQTPGQGLQFLFEYFSETQRNKGNFPGRFSGRQFSNSRSEMNVSTLELGDSALYLCASSLTDYTEAFFGQGTRLTVV.

This chain links TRBV11-2 with TRBJ1-3; 8 nucleotides align to TRBD1. The CDR3 has 17 amino acids. Per the germline V gene, CDR1 is SGHAT and CDR2 is FQNNGV. V was pared by 5 bases and J by 6 bases, with 15 bases of the junction left unmatched. The DNA of the CDR3 is TGTGCCAGCAGCGGGCCGCCGGGACAGGTCGTGGTAAACACCATATATTTT. This gives the protein CASSGPPGQVVVNTIYF.